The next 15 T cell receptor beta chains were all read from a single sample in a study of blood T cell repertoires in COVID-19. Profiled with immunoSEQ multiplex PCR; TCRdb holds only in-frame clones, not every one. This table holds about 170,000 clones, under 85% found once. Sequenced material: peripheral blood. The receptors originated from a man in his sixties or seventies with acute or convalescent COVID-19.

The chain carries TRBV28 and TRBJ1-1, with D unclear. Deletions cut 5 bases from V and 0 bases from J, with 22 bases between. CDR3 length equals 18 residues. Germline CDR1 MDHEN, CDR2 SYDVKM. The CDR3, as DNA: TGTGCCAGCAGTGAGAATGACCGCGGGTCCCACATGAACACTGAAGCTTTCTTT. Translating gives CASSENDRGSHMNTEAFF.

The CDR3 DNA reads as TGTGCCAGCAGCCGCGGAGGGTTGGTCCCCGGGGAGCTGTTTTTT. Translation gives CASSRGGLVPGELFF. V is TRBV5-6 and J is TRBJ2-2; D is possibly TRBD2 (6 bases). The CDR3 is 15 amino acids. Germline V lookup: CDR1 SGHDT, CDR2 YYEEEE. V lost 4 bases and J lost 6, with 16 bases in between. Filled out from reference TRBV5-6 and TRBJ2-2, the complete variable domain reads DAGVTQSPTHLIKTRGQQVTLRCSPKSGHDTVSWYQQALGQGPQFIFQYYEEEERQRGNFPDRFSGHQFPNYSSELNVNALLLGDSALYLCASSRGGLVPGELFFGEGSRLTVL.

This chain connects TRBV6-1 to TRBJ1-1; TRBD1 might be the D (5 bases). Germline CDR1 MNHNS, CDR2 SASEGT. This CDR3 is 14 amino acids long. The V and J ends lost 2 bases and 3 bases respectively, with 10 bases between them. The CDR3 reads CASSESGLHTEAFF. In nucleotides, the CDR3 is TGTGCCAGCAGTGAATCGGGACTCCACACTGAAGCTTTCTTT.

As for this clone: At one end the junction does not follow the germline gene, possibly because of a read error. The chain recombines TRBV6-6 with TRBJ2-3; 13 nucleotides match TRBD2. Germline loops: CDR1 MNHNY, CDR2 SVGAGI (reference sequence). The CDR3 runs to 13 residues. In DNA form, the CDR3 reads TGTGCCAGCAGTCCCTTCGGACTAGCGGGAGTAGATTTT. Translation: CASSPFGLAGVDF.

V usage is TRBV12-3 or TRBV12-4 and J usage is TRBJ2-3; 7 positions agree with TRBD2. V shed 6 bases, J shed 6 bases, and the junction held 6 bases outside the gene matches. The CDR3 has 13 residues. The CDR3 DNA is TGTGCCAGCAGGGGGCGGGAGTGGGATACGCAGTATTTT. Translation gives CASRGREWDTQYF.

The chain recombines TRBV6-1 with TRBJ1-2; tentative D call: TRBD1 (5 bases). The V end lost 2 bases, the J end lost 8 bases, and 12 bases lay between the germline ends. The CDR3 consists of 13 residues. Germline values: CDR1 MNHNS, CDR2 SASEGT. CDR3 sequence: CASSEWGVLGYTF. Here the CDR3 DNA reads TGTGCCAGCAGTGAATGGGGGGTGTTAGGCTACACCTTC.

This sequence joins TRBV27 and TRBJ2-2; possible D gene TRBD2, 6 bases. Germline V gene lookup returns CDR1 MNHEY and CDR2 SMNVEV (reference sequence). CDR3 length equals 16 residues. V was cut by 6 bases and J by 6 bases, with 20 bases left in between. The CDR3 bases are TGTGCCAGCAGCACTCACACTGGACTATCTGCCGGGGAGCTGTTTTTT. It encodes CASSTHTGLSAGELFF.

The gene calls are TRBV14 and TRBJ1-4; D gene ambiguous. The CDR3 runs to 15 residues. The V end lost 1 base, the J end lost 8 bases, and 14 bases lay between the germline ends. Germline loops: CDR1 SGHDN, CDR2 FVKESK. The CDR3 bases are TGTGCCAGCAGCCAAGCGGGATCCTTCGGCGAAAAACTGTTTTTT. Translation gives CASSQAGSFGEKLFF.

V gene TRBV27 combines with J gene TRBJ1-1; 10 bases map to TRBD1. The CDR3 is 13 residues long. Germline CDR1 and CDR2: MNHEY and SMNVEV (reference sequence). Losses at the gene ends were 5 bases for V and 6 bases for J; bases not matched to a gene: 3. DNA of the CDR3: TGTGCCAGCAGTCGAGGACAGGGGGCTGAAGCTTTCTTT. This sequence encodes CASSRGQGAEAFF.

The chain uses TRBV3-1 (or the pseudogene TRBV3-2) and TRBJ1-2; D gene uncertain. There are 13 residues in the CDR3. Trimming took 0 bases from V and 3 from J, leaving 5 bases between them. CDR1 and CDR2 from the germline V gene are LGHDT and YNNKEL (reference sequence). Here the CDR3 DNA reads TGTGCCAGCAGCCAAGACGAGGACTATGGCTACACCTTC. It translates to CASSQDEDYGYTF.

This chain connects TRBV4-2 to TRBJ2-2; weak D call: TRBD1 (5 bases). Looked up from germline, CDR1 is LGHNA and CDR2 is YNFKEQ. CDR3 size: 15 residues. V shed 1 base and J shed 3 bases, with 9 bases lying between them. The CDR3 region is CASSQAIGDTGELFF. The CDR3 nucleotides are TGTGCCAGCAGCCAAGCAATAGGGGACACCGGGGAGCTGTTTTTT.

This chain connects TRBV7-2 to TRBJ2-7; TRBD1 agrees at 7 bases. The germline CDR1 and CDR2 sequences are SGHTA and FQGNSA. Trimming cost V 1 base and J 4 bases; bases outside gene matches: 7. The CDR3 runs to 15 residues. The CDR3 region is CASSLVFGRGYEQYF. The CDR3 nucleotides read TGTGCCAGCAGCTTAGTGTTCGGCAGGGGGTACGAGCAGTACTTC. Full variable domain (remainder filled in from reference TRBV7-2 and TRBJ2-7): GAGVSQSPSNKVTEKGKDVELRCDPISGHTALYWYRQSLGQGLEFLIYFQGNSAPDKSGLPSDRFSAERTGGSVSTLTIQRTQQEDSAVYLCASSLVFGRGYEQYFGPGTRLTVT.

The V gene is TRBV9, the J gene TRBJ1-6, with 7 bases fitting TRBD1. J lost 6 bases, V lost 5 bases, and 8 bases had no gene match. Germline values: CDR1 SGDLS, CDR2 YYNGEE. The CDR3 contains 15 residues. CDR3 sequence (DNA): TGTGCCAGCAGTCTAGGGACAGCTATTAATTCACCCCTCCACTTT. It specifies CASSLGTAINSPLHF.

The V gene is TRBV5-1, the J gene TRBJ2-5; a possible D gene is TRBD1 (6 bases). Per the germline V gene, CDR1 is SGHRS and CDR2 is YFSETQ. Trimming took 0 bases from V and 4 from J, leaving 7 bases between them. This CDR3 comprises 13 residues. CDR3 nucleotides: TGCGCCAGCAGCTTGGTAGGGGGAGAGACCCAGTACTTC. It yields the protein CASSLVGGETQYF.

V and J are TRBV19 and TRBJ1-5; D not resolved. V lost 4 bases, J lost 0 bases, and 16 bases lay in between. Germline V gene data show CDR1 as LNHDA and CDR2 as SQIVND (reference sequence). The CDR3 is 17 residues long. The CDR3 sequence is CASSKLREGNSNQPQHF. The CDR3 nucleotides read TGTGCCAGTAGTAAATTAAGAGAGGGAAATAGCAATCAGCCCCAGCATTTT.